The present T cell receptor (beta chain) was sequenced within a study of molecular identifiers for immune sequencing clone quantification. Study outcomes and limitations: Clones that had above 20 RNA copies took up over 98% of effector molecules but under 1% in naive cells. Spiked-in Jurkat TCR RNA corresponding to one cell was reported as detectable against 1 million or so naive cells.

Sorting selected naive CD8 T cells with a CD8+CD4-CCR7+CD45RA+ phenotype. It was with previously described methods and listed TCR primers that bulk TCR libraries were made. TCRdb ran MiXCR on the PCR reads and lists one entry per CDR3 protein. Of about 510,000 distinct CDR3 sequences in the sample, under 30% were seen once. This CDR3 region has 14 residues. Trimming took off 7 bases at V and 2 bases at J, with 12 bases between the two ends. Germline-derived CDR1 and CDR2 are MNHEY and SMNVEV (reference sequence). In the case of this clonotype: Its matching antigen is unknown.

The J gene is TRBJ1-5, the V gene TRBV27, with a possible D match to TRBD1 (6 bases). This sequence originates from a human donor in good health. Some libraries in this study had Jurkat cell RNA spiked in. The sample taken for sequencing was naive CD8+ T cells from blood, with Jurkat cell RNA spiked in. Subset noted: FACS-sorted CD8+CD4-CCR7+CD45RA+ naive T cells. For the CDR3, the DNA is TGTGCCAGCAAACAGGGTTTTGGCAATCAGCCCCAGCATTTT. The encoded protein is CASKQGFGNQPQHF.